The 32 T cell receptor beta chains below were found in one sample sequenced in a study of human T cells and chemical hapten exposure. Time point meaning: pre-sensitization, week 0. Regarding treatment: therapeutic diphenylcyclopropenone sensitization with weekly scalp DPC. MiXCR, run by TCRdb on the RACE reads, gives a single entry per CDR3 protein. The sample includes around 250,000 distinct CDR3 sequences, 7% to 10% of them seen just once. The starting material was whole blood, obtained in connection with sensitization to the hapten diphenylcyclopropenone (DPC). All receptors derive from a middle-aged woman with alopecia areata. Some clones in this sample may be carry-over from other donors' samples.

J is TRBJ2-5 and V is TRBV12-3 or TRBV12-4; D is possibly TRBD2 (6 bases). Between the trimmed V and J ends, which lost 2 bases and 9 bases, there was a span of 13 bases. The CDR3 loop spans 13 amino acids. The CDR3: CASSLTSWQSQYF. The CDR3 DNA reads TGTGCCAGCAGTTTAACTAGCTGGCAGTCCCAGTACTTC.

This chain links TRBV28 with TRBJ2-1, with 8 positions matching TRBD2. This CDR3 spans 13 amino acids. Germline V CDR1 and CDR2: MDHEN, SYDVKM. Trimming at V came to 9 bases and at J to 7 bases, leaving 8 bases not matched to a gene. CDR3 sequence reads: CASSGGRSNEQFF. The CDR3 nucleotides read TGTGCCAGTTCGGGCGGGAGGAGTAATGAGCAGTTCTTC.

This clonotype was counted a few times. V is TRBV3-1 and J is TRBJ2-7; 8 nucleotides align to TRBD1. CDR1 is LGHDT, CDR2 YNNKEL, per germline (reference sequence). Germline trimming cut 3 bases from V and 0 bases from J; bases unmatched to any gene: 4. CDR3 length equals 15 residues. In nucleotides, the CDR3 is TGTGCCAGCAGCCACCCGGGACAGGCCTCCTACGAGCAGTACTTC. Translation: CASSHPGQASYEQYF.

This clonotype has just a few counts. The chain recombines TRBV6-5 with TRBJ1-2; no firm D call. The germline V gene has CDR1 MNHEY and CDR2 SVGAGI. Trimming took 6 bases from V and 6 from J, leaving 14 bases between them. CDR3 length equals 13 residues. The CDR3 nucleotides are TGTGCCAGCAGGAAAGGTTCGCAGGATGGCTACACCTTC. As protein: CASRKGSQDGYTF.

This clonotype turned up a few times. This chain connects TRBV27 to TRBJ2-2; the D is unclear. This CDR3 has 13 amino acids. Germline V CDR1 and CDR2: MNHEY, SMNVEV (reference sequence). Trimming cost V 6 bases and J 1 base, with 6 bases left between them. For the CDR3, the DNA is TGTGCCAGCAGCATGGAGAACACCGGGGAGCTGTTTTTT. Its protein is CASSMENTGELFF.

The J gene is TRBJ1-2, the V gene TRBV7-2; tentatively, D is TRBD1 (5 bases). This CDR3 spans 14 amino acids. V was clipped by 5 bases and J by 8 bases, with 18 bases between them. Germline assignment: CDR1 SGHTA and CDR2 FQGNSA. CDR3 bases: TGTGCCAGCAGCAAAAACGGGGCCTTACGAGGCTACACCTTC. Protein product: CASSKNGALRGYTF.

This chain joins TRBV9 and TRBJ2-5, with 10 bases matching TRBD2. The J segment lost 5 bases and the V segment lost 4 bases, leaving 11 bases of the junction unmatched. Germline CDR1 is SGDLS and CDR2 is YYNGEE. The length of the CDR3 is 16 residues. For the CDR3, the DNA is TGTGCCAGCAGCCCTGGGACTAGCGTGAGGGTGGAGACCCAGTACTTC. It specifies CASSPGTSVRVETQYF.

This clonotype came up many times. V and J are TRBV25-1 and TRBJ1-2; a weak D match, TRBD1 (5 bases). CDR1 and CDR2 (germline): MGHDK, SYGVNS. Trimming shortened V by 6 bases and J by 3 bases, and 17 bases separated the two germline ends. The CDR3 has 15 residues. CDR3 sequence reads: CASSLGTGLDYGYTF. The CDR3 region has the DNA TGTGCCAGCAGCTTAGGGACGGGCTTGGACTATGGCTACACCTTC.

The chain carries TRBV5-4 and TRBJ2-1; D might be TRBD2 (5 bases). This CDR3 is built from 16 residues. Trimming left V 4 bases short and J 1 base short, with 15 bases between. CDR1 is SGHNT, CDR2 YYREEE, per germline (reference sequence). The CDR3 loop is CASSLYGVQSYNEQFF. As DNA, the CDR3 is TGTGCCAGCAGCCTGTACGGGGTGCAATCCTACAATGAGCAGTTCTTC.

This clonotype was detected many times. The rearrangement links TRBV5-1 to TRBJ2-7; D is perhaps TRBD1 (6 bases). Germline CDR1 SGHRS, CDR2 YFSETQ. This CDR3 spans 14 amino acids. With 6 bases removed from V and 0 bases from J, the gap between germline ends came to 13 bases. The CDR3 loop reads CASNKDSPSYEQYF. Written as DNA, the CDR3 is TGCGCCAGCAACAAGGACAGCCCCTCCTACGAGCAGTACTTC.

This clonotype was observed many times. The CDR3 nucleotides are TGTGCCAGCAGTTTGCTGTGGGGGCATGAAAAACTGTTTTTT. Translation gives CASSLLWGHEKLFF. The chain has TRBV5-5 and TRBJ1-4; D perhaps matches TRBD1 (6 bases). The V gene lost 5 bases and the J gene lost 6 bases, with 14 bases spanning the gap. Germline V lookup: CDR1 SGHKS, CDR2 YYEKEE (reference sequence). The CDR3 runs 14 residues.

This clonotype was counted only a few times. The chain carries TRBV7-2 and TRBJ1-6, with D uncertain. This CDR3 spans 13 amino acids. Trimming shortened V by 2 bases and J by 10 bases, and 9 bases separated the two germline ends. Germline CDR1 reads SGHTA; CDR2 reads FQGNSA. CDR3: CASSLLDESPLHF. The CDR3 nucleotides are TGTGCCAGCAGCTTACTGGACGAATCACCCCTCCACTTT.

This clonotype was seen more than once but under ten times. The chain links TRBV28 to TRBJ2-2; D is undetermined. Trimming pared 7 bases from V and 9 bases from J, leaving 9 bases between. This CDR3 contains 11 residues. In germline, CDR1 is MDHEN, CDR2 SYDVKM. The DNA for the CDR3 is TGTGCCAGCACCGTTGGTCGGGAGCTGTTTTTT. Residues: CASTVGRELFF.

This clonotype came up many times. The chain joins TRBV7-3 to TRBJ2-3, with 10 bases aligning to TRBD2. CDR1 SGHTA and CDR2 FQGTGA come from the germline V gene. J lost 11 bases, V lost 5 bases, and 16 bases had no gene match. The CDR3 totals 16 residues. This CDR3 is CASSPRASGSFFKQYF. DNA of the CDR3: TGTGCCAGCAGCCCCCGGGCTAGCGGGAGTTTCTTCAAGCAGTATTTT.

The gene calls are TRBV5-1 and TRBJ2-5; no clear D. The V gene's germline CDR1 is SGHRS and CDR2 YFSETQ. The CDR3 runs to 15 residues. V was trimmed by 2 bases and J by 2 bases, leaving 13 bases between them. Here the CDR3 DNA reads TGCGCCAGCAGCTTAGGGCTACTCGATCAAGAGACCCAGTACTTC. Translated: CASSLGLLDQETQYF.

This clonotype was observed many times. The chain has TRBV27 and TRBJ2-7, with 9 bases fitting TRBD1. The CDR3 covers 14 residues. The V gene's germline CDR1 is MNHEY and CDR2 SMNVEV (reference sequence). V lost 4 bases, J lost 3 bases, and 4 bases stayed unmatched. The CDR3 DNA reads TGTGCCAGCAGTTCCTGGACAGGGGACTACGAGCAGTACTTC. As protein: CASSSWTGDYEQYF.

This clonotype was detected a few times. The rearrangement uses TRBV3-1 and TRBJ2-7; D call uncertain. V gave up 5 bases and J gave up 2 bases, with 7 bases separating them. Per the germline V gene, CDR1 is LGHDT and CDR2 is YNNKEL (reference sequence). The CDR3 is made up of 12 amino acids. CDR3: CASSARTYEQYF. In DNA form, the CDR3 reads TGTGCCAGCAGCGCACGCACCTACGAGCAGTACTTC.

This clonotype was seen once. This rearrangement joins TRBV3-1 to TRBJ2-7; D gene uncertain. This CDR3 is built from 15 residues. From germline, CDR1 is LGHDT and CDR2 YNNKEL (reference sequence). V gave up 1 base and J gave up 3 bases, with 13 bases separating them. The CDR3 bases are TGTGCCAGCAGCCAAGGGTGGGCGGCAAGCTACGAGCAGTACTTC. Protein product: CASSQGWAASYEQYF.

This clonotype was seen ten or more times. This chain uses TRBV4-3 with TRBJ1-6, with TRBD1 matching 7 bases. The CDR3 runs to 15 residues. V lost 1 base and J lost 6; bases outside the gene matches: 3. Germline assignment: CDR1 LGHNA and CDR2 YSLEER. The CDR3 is CASSQGGQINSPLHF. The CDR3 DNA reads TGCGCCAGCAGCCAAGGGGGACAGATTAATTCACCCCTCCACTTT.

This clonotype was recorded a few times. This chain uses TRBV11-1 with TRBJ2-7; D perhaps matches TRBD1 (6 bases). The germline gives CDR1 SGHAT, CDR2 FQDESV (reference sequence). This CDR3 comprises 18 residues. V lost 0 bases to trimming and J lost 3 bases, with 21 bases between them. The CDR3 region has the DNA TGTGCCAGCAGCTTAGCGATGGACAGAGGCGTTAGGGACTACGAGCAGTACTTC. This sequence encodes CASSLAMDRGVRDYEQYF.

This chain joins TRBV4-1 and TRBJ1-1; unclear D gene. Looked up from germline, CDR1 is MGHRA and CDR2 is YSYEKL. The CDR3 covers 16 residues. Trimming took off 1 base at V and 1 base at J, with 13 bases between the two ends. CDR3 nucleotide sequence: TGCGCCAGCAGCCAAGTTACCGGACGGGGGAACACTGAAGCTTTCTTT. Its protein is CASSQVTGRGNTEAFF.

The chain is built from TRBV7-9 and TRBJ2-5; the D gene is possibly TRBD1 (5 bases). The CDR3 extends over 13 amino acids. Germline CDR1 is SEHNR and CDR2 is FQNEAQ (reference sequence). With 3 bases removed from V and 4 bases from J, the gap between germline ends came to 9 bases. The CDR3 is CASSLTRGETQYF. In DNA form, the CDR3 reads TGTGCCAGCAGCTTGACAAGGGGAGAGACCCAGTACTTC. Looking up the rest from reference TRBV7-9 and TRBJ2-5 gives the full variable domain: DTGVSQNPRHKITKRGQNVTFRCDPISEHNRLYWYRQTLGQGPEFLTYFQNEAQLEKSRLLSDRFSAERPKGSFSTLEIQRTEQGDSAMYLCASSLTRGETQYFGPGTRLLVL.

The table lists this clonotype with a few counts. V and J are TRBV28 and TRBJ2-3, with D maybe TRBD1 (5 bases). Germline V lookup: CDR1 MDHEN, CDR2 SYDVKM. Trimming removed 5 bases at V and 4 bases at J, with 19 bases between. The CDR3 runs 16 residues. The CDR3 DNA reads TGTGCCAGCAGTGATGGGGCCCCATACGTTTCAGATACGCAGTATTTT. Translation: CASSDGAPYVSDTQYF.

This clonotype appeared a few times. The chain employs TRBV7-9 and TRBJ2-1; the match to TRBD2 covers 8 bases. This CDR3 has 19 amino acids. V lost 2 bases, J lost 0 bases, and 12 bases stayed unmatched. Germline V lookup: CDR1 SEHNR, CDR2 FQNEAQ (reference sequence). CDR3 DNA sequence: TGTGCCAGCAGCTTAAGTAGCGGGATAATAAGGAGCTCCTACAATGAGCAGTTCTTC. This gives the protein CASSLSSGIIRSSYNEQFF.

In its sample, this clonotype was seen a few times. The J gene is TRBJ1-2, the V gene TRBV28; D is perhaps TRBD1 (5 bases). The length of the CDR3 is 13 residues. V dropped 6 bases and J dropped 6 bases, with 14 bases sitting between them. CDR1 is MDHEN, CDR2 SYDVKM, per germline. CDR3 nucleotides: TGTGCCAGCAGGAACAGGTTAGGGGATGGCTACACCTTC. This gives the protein CASRNRLGDGYTF.

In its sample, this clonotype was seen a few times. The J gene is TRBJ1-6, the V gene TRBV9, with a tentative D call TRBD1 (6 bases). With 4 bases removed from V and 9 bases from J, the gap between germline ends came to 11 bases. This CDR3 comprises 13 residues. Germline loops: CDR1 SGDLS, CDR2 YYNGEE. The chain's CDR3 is CASSPGEVSPLHF. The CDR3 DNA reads TGTGCCAGCAGCCCAGGGGAGGTTTCACCCCTCCACTTT. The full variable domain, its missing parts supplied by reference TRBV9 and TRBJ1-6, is DSGVTQTPKHLITATGQRVTLRCSPRSGDLSVYWYQQSLDQGLQFLIQYYNGEERAKGNILERFSAQQFPDLHSELNLSSLELGDSALYFCASSPGEVSPLHFGNGTRLTVT.

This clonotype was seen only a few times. The chain's CDR3 is CASSARGFTSRGEAQYF. As DNA, the CDR3 is TGTGCCAGCAGCGCCCGGGGGTTTACATCCCGGGGGGAGGCCCAGTACTTC. This rearrangement joins TRBV7-2 to TRBJ2-5, with 7 bases fitting TRBD2. The J segment lost 9 bases and the V segment lost 5 bases, leaving 21 bases of the junction unmatched. Germline values: CDR1 SGHTA, CDR2 FQGNSA. This CDR3 is built from 17 residues.

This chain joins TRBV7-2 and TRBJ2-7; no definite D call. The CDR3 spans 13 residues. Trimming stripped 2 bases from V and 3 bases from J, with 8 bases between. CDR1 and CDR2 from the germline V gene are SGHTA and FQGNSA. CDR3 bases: TGTGCCAGCAGCTTATCAAGGGACTACGAGCAGTACTTC. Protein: CASSLSRDYEQYF.

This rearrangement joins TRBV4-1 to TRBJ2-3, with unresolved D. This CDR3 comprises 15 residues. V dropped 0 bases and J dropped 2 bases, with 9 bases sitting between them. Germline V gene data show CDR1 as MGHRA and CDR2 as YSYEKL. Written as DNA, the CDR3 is TGCGCCAGCAGCCAAGAACATAGAATCACAGATACGCAGTATTTT. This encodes CASSQEHRITDTQYF.

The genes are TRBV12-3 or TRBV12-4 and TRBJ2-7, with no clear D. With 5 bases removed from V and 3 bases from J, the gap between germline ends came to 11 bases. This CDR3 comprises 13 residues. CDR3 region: CASSTGRNYEQYF. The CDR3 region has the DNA TGTGCCAGCAGTACGGGCAGAAACTACGAGCAGTACTTC.

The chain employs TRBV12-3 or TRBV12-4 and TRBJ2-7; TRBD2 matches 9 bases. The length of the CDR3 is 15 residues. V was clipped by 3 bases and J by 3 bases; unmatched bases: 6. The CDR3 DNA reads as TGTGCCAGCAGTTTCCGGACTAGCGCTATCTACGAGCAGTACTTC. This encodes CASSFRTSAIYEQYF.

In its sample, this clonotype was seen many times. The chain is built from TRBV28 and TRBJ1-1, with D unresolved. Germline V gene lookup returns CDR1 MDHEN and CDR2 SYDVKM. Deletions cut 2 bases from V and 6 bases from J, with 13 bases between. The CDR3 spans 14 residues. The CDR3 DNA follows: TGTGCCAGCAGTTTAGGGGTAAATAGCGCTGAAGCTTTCTTT. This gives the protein CASSLGVNSAEAFF.